The 8 T cell receptor beta chains reported below all come from one sample, sequenced in a study of cytomegalovirus exposure and HLA in healthy donors. Use of 60 Vbeta and 13 Jbeta primers characterized the PCR. This table comes from immunoSEQ multiplex PCR, and its TCRdb copy is limited to in-frame clones, with some not included. In the table there are roughly 100,000 clones, around 76% of which are singletons. Sample: PBMCs. Every receptor here comes from a woman in her forties or fifties in good health and CMV-seropositive.

V is TRBV7-2 and J is TRBJ2-3; 9 bases fit TRBD2. Looked up from germline, CDR1 is SGHTA and CDR2 is FQGNSA. The CDR3 has 16 amino acids. V shed 4 bases and J 6 bases; nucleotides not matched to a gene: 11. CDR3 in DNA: TGTGCCAGCAGCTCGGAGCGGGGGGCACTAAGGGATACGCAGTATTTT. Its protein is CASSSERGALRDTQYF.

This chain uses TRBV5-6 with TRBJ2-2, with D uncertain. Trimming shortened V by 0 bases and J by 0 bases, and 6 bases separated the two germline ends. Germline values: CDR1 SGHDT, CDR2 YYEEEE. The CDR3 has 15 amino acids. CDR3 protein: CASSLGAANTGELFF. The CDR3 nucleotides read TGTGCCAGCAGCTTGGGGGCAGCGAACACCGGGGAGCTGTTTTTT.

The table lists this clone with a count of one. The rearrangement joins TRBV9 to TRBJ2-1; 8 bases line up with TRBD2. J lost 0 bases, V lost 6 bases, and 8 bases had no gene match. CDR3 size: 16 residues. The germline V gene has CDR1 SGDLS and CDR2 YYNGEE. CDR3 nucleotide sequence: TGTGCCAGCACGGATAGCGGGGACTTCTCCTACAATGAGCAGTTCTTC. It codes for CASTDSGDFSYNEQFF.

The chain recombines TRBV5-1 with TRBJ2-5; 9 nucleotides align to TRBD1. Trimming cost V 4 bases and J 1 base; bases outside gene matches: 5. The CDR3 has 15 residues. The V gene's germline CDR1 is SGHRS and CDR2 YFSETQ. The CDR3 protein is CASSPGQGFQETQYF. CDR3 in DNA: TGCGCCAGCAGCCCCGGACAGGGGTTCCAAGAGACCCAGTACTTC.

This chain connects TRBV9 to TRBJ2-2, with 13 bases identical to TRBD2. V shed 2 bases and J 0 bases; nucleotides not matched to a gene: 4. This CDR3 is 18 amino acids long. CDR1 is SGDLS, CDR2 YYNGEE, per germline. In nucleotides, the CDR3 is TGTGCCAGCAGCGTTAGGACTAGCGGGGGCCCGAACACCGGGGAGCTGTTTTTT. This codes for CASSVRTSGGPNTGELFF.

V is TRBV5-5 and J is TRBJ2-3, with TRBD2 matching over 10 bases. Germline V CDR1 and CDR2: SGHKS, YYEKEE (reference sequence). CDR3 length: 17 amino acids. V shed 1 base and J 4 bases; nucleotides not matched to a gene: 9. The CDR3 loop reads CASSLRPSGGFSDTQYF. The CDR3 DNA follows: TGTGCCAGCAGCTTGAGGCCTAGCGGGGGCTTCTCAGATACGCAGTATTTT.

This rearrangement joins TRBV5-1 to TRBJ2-7; D is unclear. This CDR3 region has 13 residues. The germline V and J ends were trimmed by 0 bases and 9 bases, with 13 bases remaining between them. Germline CDR1 reads SGHRS; CDR2 reads YFSETQ. The CDR3 DNA reads as TGCGCCAGCAGCTTGGATGTTTCCGCGGCGCAGTACTTC. This gives the protein CASSLDVSAAQYF.

V is TRBV10-3 and J is TRBJ2-2; maybe TRBD2 (6 bases). Trimming took off 6 bases at V and 3 bases at J, with 17 bases between the two ends. This CDR3 has 16 residues. CDR1 is ENHRY and CDR2 is SYGVKD in the germline V gene. The CDR3: CAIRGGSRGYTGELFF. CDR3 bases: TGTGCCATCAGGGGTGGATCGCGGGGATACACCGGGGAGCTGTTTTTT.